This entry concerns a single T cell receptor (beta chain). Its recognized antigen is unknown. Base-call qualities are not available, and no considerably larger clone is one nucleotide away. The entry originates in a study of cytomegalovirus exposure and HLA in healthy donors (dated by TCRdb to 2016 to 2017). Describing the broader study: An earlier analysis of about 560 of the donors reported 276 Gb of sequence data and 117 million unique TCR beta sequences obtained from around 190 million T cells. In addition to the first cohort of around 670 subjects, a separate validation cohort of around 110 different subjects was used. About 310 gigabases of sequencing data and approximately 85 million unique TCR sequences were included in an early release covering around 600 HLA-typed donors. An earlier analysis of about 600 of the donors used high-throughput TCR beta sequencing to judge whether each TCR beta V gene segment behaved as functional or pseudogenic. Among almost 400 genotyped donors of the cohort, an average of around 240,000 unique TCR beta nucleotide sequences were sequenced per donor, roughly 20% of them non-productive. The study aimed to test whether cataloging public T cell receptors could reveal signatures of past pathogen exposure. Using immunosequencing, the study profiled T cell repertoires from 640 or so subjects and related those repertoires to cytomegalovirus serostatus. The number of donors typed differed by locus, with roughly 629-640 for A, B, C, DRB1 and DQB1, 522 for DQA1, 600 to 610 for DPA1, and approximately 470 for DPB1. Every repertoire in the discovery cohort had been generated on one and the same sequencing platform. The later analysis used no new phenotypic data to find candidate immune exposures, relying instead on TCR beta sequences and their occurrence across donors. Five DR-DQ haplotypes were handled as single units for association and clustering, since linkage in the cohort was strong. Alongside the repertoire data, information on donor age, sex, ethnicity and CMV serostatus was compiled. The study combined high-throughput TCR immunosequencing, statistical association of individual TCRs with disease status, and machine learning to predict cytomegalovirus infection status. The genetic ancestry cluster associated with self-reported Caucasian donors included roughly 84% of the approximately 410 genotyped donors. HLA typing covered class I and class II loci at four-digit resolution. A later analysis re-examined previously published TCR beta repertoires from about 670 donors and added high-resolution HLA genotyping to investigate patterns of TCR occurrence. Genome-wide SNP genotypes for about 65% of the roughly 670 donors were used in a later genetic analysis, which treated that subset as a discovery cohort.

Overall study outcomes, separate from this receptor: Cytomegalovirus status was reported to be diagnosed by the classifier with high specificity and sensitivity in both the original and validation cohorts. Presence/absence analyses assumed roughly uniform sequencing depth across donors, an assumption that may not hold. A later analysis found that HLA-associated TCR beta chains were more clonally expanded and had lower generation probabilities than equally common non-associated chains. Linkage disequilibrium might explain the correlated functional status among segregating V segments, but an unknown experimental factor could not be excluded. In a later genetic analysis, a missense DCLRE1C variant was associated with V-gene and J-gene trimming of TCR beta chains, and the association was replicated in an independent cohort. HLA typing was unavailable for some donors at each locus, so association tests used only the typed subset. Some IMGT-functional V segments, including TRBV6-2 and TRBV6-3, could not be told apart with the 87-base-pair reads, so those segments were excluded. Only TCR beta chains were sequenced in this cohort, and the absence of alpha or paired-chain data limited detectable features. The authors suggested that the approach could potentially be generalized to other disease states and immunological phenotypes. A further reported finding was that TCR beta sequences accurately predicted the HLA-A and HLA-B alleles for most subjects in the first cohort. According to a later analysis, most CMV-associated TCR beta chains appeared to be HLA-restricted, and the HLA associations seemed to be driven largely by CMV exposure. In an earlier analysis of about 550 of the donors, most TCR beta V segments were observed in productive rearrangements about 87% or about 30% of the time, broadly matching IMGT annotations. A later analysis associated 16,951 TCR beta sequences with specific HLA alleles at a false discovery rate of 0.05. The sequencing pipeline was judged likely to have produced a cluster of highly shared sequence variants as a technical artifact. Because counts were too low, 15 to 20 rarely observed V segments, including chromosome 9 orphons, were excluded from the earlier analysis of about 500 of the donors. A total of fewer than 200 TCR beta chains were listed by the study as associated with cytomegalovirus. Most TCR sequences were observed very rarely across donors, whereas some public TCRs were present in many individuals. Assigning TCR associations to individual alleles was difficult when HLA alleles, especially DR and DQ, strongly co-occurred. Immune exposure information for the cohort was limited to CMV serostatus. In a later analysis, the rate of TCR association differed among HLA loci, with DRB1 alleles having the most associated TCRs and HLA-C alleles having the fewest. Three of the identified cytomegalovirus-associated TCR beta chains were confirmed in vitro to be specific for cytomegalovirus antigens. In a later analysis, several top co-occurrence clusters were reported to appear linked to parvovirus B19, influenza, CMV and Epstein-Barr virus. Compared with the 666-donor mean, donors in an Asian-associated ancestry cluster had fewer N-insertions in productive TCRs, according to a later genetic analysis.

The cohort consisted of hundreds of healthy bone marrow donors. All cohort members were sampled while nominally healthy, although unrecorded immune exposures were likely present. The donor was CMV seropositive and belonged to the group of a few hundred seropositive cohort members. Each donor provided a peripheral blood sample, and peripheral blood mononuclear cells were used for TCR beta sequencing. The Qiagen DNeasy Blood Extraction Kit was used to extract genomic DNA from the blood cell samples. Germline trimming amounts to 3 bases on V and 2 bases on J, with 0 as the count of junction bases outside the gene matches. The CDR3 sequence holds 13 residues, the cysteine and phenylalanine included. Just the 39-base CDR3 DNA is kept, in frame starting at base 1. From the germline V gene, CDR1 is SGHAT and CDR2 is FQNNGV. The method behind the library was the immunoSEQ multiplex PCR assay. For the multiplex PCR, a mixture combining 60 forward primers for TCR Vbeta segments and 13 reverse primers for TCR Jbeta segments was used. The CDR3 region of rearranged TCR beta genes was amplified from genomic DNA by a multiplex PCR assay. On the Illumina HiSeq System, the amplified TCR beta libraries were sequenced as 87-base-pair reads. Under the source paper's analysis protocol: A later analysis counted tens of millions of unique TCR beta chains across the 666 repertoires, and some 11 million of these chains were shared by at least two donors. To remove PCR and sequencing errors, raw reads were error-corrected and collapsed into unique sequences using a nearest-neighbor algorithm that merged closely related sequences. V, D and J gene segments were assigned by aligning CDR3 sequences to IMGT reference sequences. For a sequence to be retained, a match of at least six nucleotides was required to both a V gene segment and a J gene segment. Rearrangements were called productive when the CDR3 lacked stop codons and stayed in frame with V and J; all others were non-productive. CDR3 was defined by IMGT convention, running from the second conserved V-encoded cysteine to the conserved J-encoded phenylalanine. The earlier analysis of around 640 of the donors excluded sequences that lacked an unambiguous match to a single V gene segment. In an earlier analysis of roughly 600 of the donors, a V segment was called functional when productive rearrangements were above 56.7%, and segregating when the standard deviation between donors exceeded 5%. A statistical classification framework was developed to diagnose cytomegalovirus status using the catalog of TCR beta chain sequences. In a later analysis, TCR nucleotide sequences were compared against IMGT/GENE-DB human TR gene sequences so that V and J genes could be assigned. Using the TCRdist pipeline, a later analysis assigned CDR3 sequences along with most-parsimonious VDJ recombination scenarios. In a later analysis, every TCR beta chain was defined by the combination of its CDR3 amino acid sequence and its V-gene family, and reads without a unique V-gene family were dropped. To address suspected cross-contamination and a sequencing artifact, a later analysis removed 450 to 700 highly shared, low-generation-probability nucleotide sequences. For each public chain, a later analysis derived a clonal expansion index from normalized ranks of inferred template counts within each repertoire. A later analysis computed generation probabilities with a VDJ recombination model fitted to out-of-frame rearrangements, and checked the results against IGoR. A later analysis scored TCR-TCR, TCR-HLA and TCR-CMV co-occurrence with hypergeometric tests, applying a repertoire-size bias correction to TCR pairs. To estimate false discovery rates, a later analysis permuted the HLA or CMV assignments 20 times. In a later analysis, co-occurring TCRs were grouped using DBSCAN, and TCRdist sequence similarity was added for clustering within HLA-allele-positive subsets. Repertoires with fewer than 30,000 or more than 120,000 public chains were left out of co-occurrence clustering, as were a handful of repertoires with anomalous nucleotide sharing. TCRdb limited this immuneACCESS table to in-frame rearrangements with V and J called. A share of clones is missing; checked studies link under half to unresolved V genes, and the rest is unexplained. V and J calls and clone size come straight from that table; D and trimming were deduced from the DNA. The sample table shows about 160,000 clones, and 70% to 85% are seen once. About 4% of the sample rests with the top ten.

The sample was PBMCs. The rearranged segments are TRBV11-2 and TRBJ2-7; 8 central bases correspond to TRBD1. The source is a man aged 25-45 years in good health and CMV-seropositive. The sequenced DNA: TGTGCCAGCAGCTTGGACAGGGCCTACGAGCAGTACTTC. Translated, this gives CASSLDRAYEQYF.